This T cell receptor beta chain emerged from a study of OX40 agonist ivuxolimab in advanced cancers. The assay was immunoSEQ multiplex PCR, and TCRdb's table has in-frame clones only and misses some. The sample has fewer than 90,000 clones; 91% are singletons. Germline loops: CDR1 MNHEY, CDR2 SVGAGI. The CDR3 consists of 15 residues. Trimming removed 6 bases from V and 1 base from J, with 13 bases in between. The J gene is TRBJ1-5, the V gene TRBV6-5, with a possible D match to TRBD1 (5 bases). This sequence was found in an adult with an advanced solid tumor such as melanoma, head and neck, liver or kidney cancer. The source was CD4+ or CD8+ T cells sorted from blood, collected in a trial of the OX40 agonist ivuxolimab. CDR3 region: CASRRDRTSNQPQHF. CDR3 bases: TGTGCCAGCAGGCGGGACCGAACCAGCAATCAGCCCCAGCATTTT.